A selection of T cell receptor beta chains follows, all from one sample in a study of blood T cells in healthy people across ages. Using its own MiXCR run on the 5' RACE reads, TCRdb lists one record per CDR3 protein. The data hold roughly 1.5 million distinct CDR3 sequences, with 40% to 45% observed a single time. Material for sequencing was blood. Receptor source: a woman aged 18-29 years in good health. CDR3s include the opening cysteine and the closing phenylalanine or tryptophan. A D gene is named only where the DNA matches it firmly. The size field is filled for only some rows; it gives once, few, many or a size class.

V gene: TRBV3-1; D gene: .; clone size: .; J gene: TRBJ2-7; CDR3 DNA: TGTGCCAGCAGCCCCCTGGCAGGGCGATCCTACGAGCAGTACTTC; CDR3 protein: CASSPLAGRSYEQYF
V gene: TRBV7-2; D gene: .; clone size: once; J gene: TRBJ2-5; CDR3 DNA: TGTGCCAGCAGATTCGGACCCCAAGAGACCCAGTACTTC; CDR3 protein: CASRFGPQETQYF
V gene: TRBV20-1; D gene: .; clone size: .; J gene: TRBJ2-6; CDR3 DNA: TGCAGTGCTAGAGATCAGAGTTCTGGGGCCAACGTCCTGACTTTC; CDR3 protein: CSARDQSSGANVLTF
V gene: TRBV7-9; D gene: .; clone size: few; J gene: TRBJ1-1; CDR3 DNA: TGTGCCAGCAGCAGGGGCAACGAAGCTTTCTTT; CDR3 protein: CASSRGNEAFF
V gene: TRBV24-1; D gene: .; clone size: .; J gene: TRBJ1-5; CDR3 DNA: TGTGCCACCAGTGATCCGAGGGGGATCGATCAGCCCCAGCATTTT; CDR3 protein: CATSDPRGIDQPQHF
V gene: TRBV29-1; D gene: .; clone size: many; J gene: TRBJ2-3; CDR3 DNA: TGCAGCGTTGAAAAGGCTCCATCAGCCACGCAGTATTTT; CDR3 protein: CSVEKAPSATQYF
V gene: TRBV7-9; D gene: .; clone size: few; J gene: TRBJ2-1; CDR3 DNA: TGTGCCAGCAGCCCCGAGGGGGGACGGGAGCAGTTCTTC; CDR3 protein: CASSPEGGREQFF
V gene: TRBV29-1; D gene: .; clone size: .; J gene: TRBJ2-4; CDR3 DNA: TGCAGCGTTGATGGCAGGGAATCGGGCAAAAACATTCAGTACTTC; CDR3 protein: CSVDGRESGKNIQYF
V gene: TRBV20-1; D gene: TRBD2; clone size: once; J gene: TRBJ2-7; CDR3 DNA: TGCAGTGCTAGAACTAGCGGGGCCTCTCCCACCTACGAGCAGTACTTC; CDR3 protein: CSARTSGASPTYEQYF
V gene: TRBV20-1; D gene: .; clone size: .; J gene: TRBJ1-4; CDR3 DNA: TGCAGTGCTAGAGACCCCGACCGGGCGAATGAAAAACTGTTTTTT; CDR3 protein: CSARDPDRANEKLFF
V gene: TRBV29-1; D gene: TRBD1; clone size: .; J gene: TRBJ2-3; CDR3 DNA: TGCAGCTCGGGACAGGGGTCAGATACGCAGTATTTT; CDR3 protein: CSSGQGSDTQYF
V gene: TRBV6-2/TRBV6-3; D gene: TRBD1; clone size: few; J gene: TRBJ1-1; CDR3 DNA: TGTGCCAGCAGTGCCACAGGGGATACTGAAGCTTTCTTT; CDR3 protein: CASSATGDTEAFF
V gene: TRBV7-3; D gene: TRBD2; clone size: .; J gene: TRBJ2-1; CDR3 DNA: TGTGCCAGCAGCTTACTGGGGAGCGGGGGGGTCAATGAGCAGTTCTTC; CDR3 protein: CASSLLGSGGVNEQFF
V gene: TRBV7-2; D gene: .; clone size: few; J gene: TRBJ2-1; CDR3 DNA: TGTGCCAGCAGCTTATCTTGGACATCCTACAATGAGCAGTTCTTC; CDR3 protein: CASSLSWTSYNEQFF
V gene: TRBV7-9; D gene: TRBD1; clone size: .; J gene: TRBJ1-4; CDR3 DNA: TGTGCCAGCAGCGCGCCGGGACAGGAAAATGAAAAACTGTTTTTT; CDR3 protein: CASSAPGQENEKLFF
V gene: TRBV6-1; D gene: TRBD1; clone size: .; J gene: TRBJ1-2; CDR3 DNA: TGTGCCAGCATCGAAAGGGACAGTGCTCCCTATGGCTACACCTTC; CDR3 protein: CASIERDSAPYGYTF
V gene: TRBV6-5; D gene: TRBD1; clone size: many; J gene: TRBJ1-4; CDR3 DNA: TGTGCCAGCAGTACGGGACAGGGACGTGAAAAACTGTTTTTT; CDR3 protein: CASSTGQGREKLFF
V gene: TRBV6-1; D gene: TRBD2; clone size: few; J gene: TRBJ2-7; CDR3 DNA: TGTGCCAGCAGGACTAGCGGACGGGACGAGCAGTACTTC; CDR3 protein: CASRTSGRDEQYF
V gene: TRBV27; D gene: .; clone size: few; J gene: TRBJ2-5; CDR3 DNA: TGTGCCAGCAGTCTCGGAGCGGGTTGGAAAGAGACCCAGTACTTC; CDR3 protein: CASSLGAGWKETQYF
V gene: TRBV12-3/TRBV12-4; D gene: .; clone size: .; J gene: TRBJ2-7; CDR3 DNA: TGTGCCAGCAGGAGGGACACGGAGTACGAGCAGTACTTC; CDR3 protein: CASRRDTEYEQYF
V gene: TRBV27; D gene: .; clone size: few; J gene: TRBJ2-7; CDR3 DNA: TGTGCCAGCAGTTTTTTTCCAAGAAAGGACTCCTACGAGCAGTACTTC; CDR3 protein: CASSFFPRKDSYEQYF
V gene: TRBV24-1; D gene: TRBD2; clone size: .; J gene: TRBJ2-1; CDR3 DNA: TGTGCCACCAGTGATTTATTTGGTCGCGGGAGCAATGAGCAGTTCTTC; CDR3 protein: CATSDLFGRGSNEQFF
V gene: TRBV12-3/TRBV12-4; D gene: .; clone size: few; J gene: TRBJ2-7; CDR3 DNA: TGTGCCAGCAGTTTTGATAGCTGGGAGCAGTACTTC; CDR3 protein: CASSFDSWEQYF
V gene: TRBV2; D gene: TRBD1; clone size: .; J gene: TRBJ2-5; CDR3 DNA: TGTGCCGGACAGGGTGCGGGAGAGACCCAGTACTTC; CDR3 protein: CAGQGAGETQYF
V gene: TRBV7-2; D gene: .; clone size: .; J gene: TRBJ1-4; CDR3 DNA: TGTGCCAGCAGCTTACCGGGGAAGAGAGAAAAACTGTTTTTT; CDR3 protein: CASSLPGKREKLFF
V gene: TRBV10-3; D gene: TRBD2; clone size: few; J gene: TRBJ2-7; CDR3 DNA: TGTGCCACCTCTACTAGCGGGATCTCTCTAGAGCAGTACTTC; CDR3 protein: CATSTSGISLEQYF
V gene: TRBV4-3; D gene: .; clone size: .; J gene: TRBJ2-3; CDR3 DNA: TGCGCCAGCAGCCTAAAACAGGGTTGGAGCACAGATACGCAGTATTTT; CDR3 protein: CASSLKQGWSTDTQYF
V gene: TRBV2; D gene: .; clone size: few; J gene: TRBJ2-7; CDR3 DNA: TGTGCCAGCAGTGACTGGGAACCACCCTACGAGCAGTACTTC; CDR3 protein: CASSDWEPPYEQYF
V gene: TRBV4-1; D gene: TRBD2; clone size: .; J gene: TRBJ2-7; CDR3 DNA: TGCGCCAGCAGCCAATCCACCGGGACTAGCGGGCTGAAGGGAGTCTACGAGCAGTACTTC; CDR3 protein: CASSQSTGTSGLKGVYEQYF
V gene: TRBV9; D gene: TRBD1; clone size: .; J gene: TRBJ1-2; CDR3 DNA: TGTGCCAGCAGCACCTCTAACTGGACAGGGGTAAACGGCTACACCTTC; CDR3 protein: CASSTSNWTGVNGYTF
V gene: TRBV4-3; D gene: .; clone size: many; J gene: TRBJ2-1; CDR3 DNA: TGCGCCAGCAGCCAAGAGCGACTTTCCTACAATGAGCAGTTCTTC; CDR3 protein: CASSQERLSYNEQFF
V gene: TRBV5-1; D gene: .; clone size: few; J gene: TRBJ2-4; CDR3 DNA: TGCGCCAGCAGCTTGGATGCGAGAGAGAACATTCAGTACTTC; CDR3 protein: CASSLDARENIQYF
V gene: TRBV29-1; D gene: .; clone size: .; J gene: TRBJ2-1; CDR3 DNA: TGCAGCGTTGTCGATACTGAGCAGTTCTTC; CDR3 protein: CSVVDTEQFF